This T cell receptor (beta chain) is from a study of T-cell memory formation after mild COVID-19. This clonotype came up a few times. Its target is not known. Trimming took 6 bases from V and 2 from J, leaving 11 bases between them. CDR3 length equals 13 residues. One entry per CDR3 protein results from TCRdb running MiXCR on the 5' RACE reads. The table shows more than 450,000 distinct CDR3 sequences, with 18% occurring only once. Study observations and caveats: Clones contracting over day 15 to 85 were CD4/CD8 balanced, with later expanders leaning CD4+. Pre-infection memory already had some responding clones, implying cross-reactive memory joined.

The source is an adult woman who had mild COVID-19 (a few samples of this study predate the infection). Cell type and time point are not known. Material for sequencing was PBMCs or a T cell subset sorted from them (not recorded which). The J gene is TRBJ2-7, the V gene TRBV12-3 or TRBV12-4; D possibly corresponds to TRBD2 (5 bases). CDR3 nucleotides: TGTGCCAGCAGCGTCACTAGTGCCTACGAGCAGTACTTC. Translating it yields CASSVTSAYEQYF.